Described below is a single TCR beta chain sequence and its context. What it binds is unknown. A read error may account for a junction end that differs from germline. These data originate in a study of T-cell reconstitution after alpha-beta-depleted transplantation in children. From germline, CDR1 is SGHTA and CDR2 FQGNSA. This CDR3 contains 17 residues. General study points: Some patients owed their high day-60 TCRbeta diversity to surviving recipient T cells and thymic progenitors. Hyperexpanded clones declined; after one year, newly produced T cells mostly supplied diversity. About two months after transplant, alpha-beta T cells reportedly came from several hundred expanded graft clones.

The authors prepared the TCRbeta library with unique molecular identifiers. TCRdb reprocessed the PCR reads with MiXCR, giving one entry per CDR3 protein. The table records over 150,000 distinct CDR3 sequences, under 8.5% of them present only once. J is TRBJ2-6 and V is TRBV7-2; D call uncertain. The clonotype comes from a boy aged 2 to 10 with acute lymphoblastic leukemia, due to receive a stem cell transplant. The sample here was PBMCs, taken before TCRalphabeta/CD19-depleted stem cell transplant. Written as DNA, the CDR3 is TGTGCCACCAGCTTAGTGGGCAGGATCGCTGGGGCCAACGTCCTGACTTTC. Protein: CATSLVGRIAGANVLTF.